This entry lists 10 T cell receptor beta chains sequenced from one sample in a study of regulatory T cells in long-lasting Graves disease. Time point described: newly diagnosed GD, antithyroid drugs for less than 3 months. The TCR library was made from RNA that had been extracted from PBMCs in TRIzol. Assembly of TCR beta libraries relied on iRepertoire HTBI primers together with Arm-PCR of CDR3 regions. TCRdb re-called the multiplex PCR reads with MiXCR, one entry per CDR3 protein. The table records approximately 540,000 distinct CDR3 sequences, 12% of them present only once. The same sample was also studied in work on T cells in Graves' hyperthyroidism and ophthalmopathy.

Sequenced material: peripheral blood mononuclear cells (PBMCs), taken at new diagnosis, from a patient treated with antithyroid drugs. These receptors came from a woman aged 25 to 39 with Graves disease.

The rearrangement uses TRBV5-6 and TRBJ2-6; D is unclear. Germline loops: CDR1 SGHDT, CDR2 YYEEEE. Trimming left V 4 bases short and J 2 bases short, with 7 bases between. The CDR3 runs to 14 residues. The CDR3 sequence: CASSPVTGANVLTF. The CDR3 DNA reads TGTGCCAGCAGCCCCGTAACTGGGGCCAACGTCCTGACTTTC. Drawing the rest from reference TRBV5-6 and TRBJ2-6, the complete variable domain is DAGVTQSPTHLIKTRGQQVTLRCSPKSGHDTVSWYQQALGQGPQFIFQYYEEEERQRGNFPDRFSGHQFPNYSSELNVNALLLGDSALYLCASSPVTGANVLTFGAGSRLTVL.

V gene TRBV2 combines with J gene TRBJ2-7, with 9 bases matching TRBD2. This CDR3 region has 15 residues. The germline V gene has CDR1 SNHLY and CDR2 FYNNEI. The V gene end was trimmed by 7 bases and the J gene end by 2 bases; junction bases not matched to a gene: 9. CDR3 in amino acids: CASMLASGVTYEQYF. The CDR3 DNA sequence: TGTGCCAGCATGCTCGCTAGCGGGGTCACCTACGAGCAGTACTTC.

On this clonotype itself: Being one base from a much bigger clone, this may be a read error. This rearrangement joins TRBV2 to TRBJ2-3; D remains unclear. The germline V gene encodes CDR1 SNHLY and CDR2 FYNNEI. The length of the CDR3 is 14 residues. The CDR3: CASSLSRPTDTRYF. The DNA for the CDR3 is TGTGCCAGCAGCCTCAGTAGGCCCACAGATACGCGGTATTTT.

DNA for the CDR3: TGTGCCAGCATTCAGACAGGGGGTATTGGGGGTGAGCAGTTCTTC. As protein: CASIQTGGIGGEQFF. The chain employs TRBV6-1 and TRBJ2-1, with 9 bases aligning to TRBD1. This CDR3 comprises 15 residues. Germline assignment: CDR1 MNHNS and CDR2 SASEGT. V was clipped by 7 bases and J by 9 bases; unmatched bases: 13.

This clonotype was recorded at least ten times. The V and J genes are TRBV19 and TRBJ1-2; the D is unclear. Trimming took off 3 bases at V and 3 bases at J, with 11 bases between the two ends. Germline V gene sequence: CDR1 LNHDA, CDR2 SQIVND (reference sequence). There are 14 residues in the CDR3. CDR3 loop: CASSIYGRDYGYTF. The CDR3 DNA reads as TGTGCCAGTAGTATTTACGGCAGAGACTATGGCTACACCTTC.

The table lists this clonotype with many counts. V and J are TRBV28 and TRBJ1-1; a weak D match, TRBD1 (5 bases). Germline V CDR1 and CDR2: MDHEN, SYDVKM. The CDR3 runs 13 residues. V lost 7 bases and J 7 bases, leaving 16 bases between the germline ends. The CDR3 coding sequence is TGTGCCAGCACCTCTGACGAGAGGGGTGAAGCTTTCTTT. Translating it yields CASTSDERGEAFF.

This clonotype was seen ten or more times. The chain uses TRBV3-1 and TRBJ2-7, with TRBD2 as a possible D gene (5 bases). CDR1 LGHDT and CDR2 YNNKEL come from the germline V gene (reference sequence). Trimming pared 2 bases from V and 6 bases from J, leaving 17 bases between. CDR3 length: 15 residues. CDR3 sequence: CASSQLTAAAGEQYF. The CDR3 DNA sequence: TGTGCCAGCAGCCAATTGACGGCCGCGGCGGGCGAGCAGTACTTC.

This clonotype was counted many times. The J gene is TRBJ2-5, the V gene TRBV28, with 11 bases aligning to TRBD2. The germline V gene encodes CDR1 MDHEN and CDR2 SYDVKM. CDR3 length equals 16 residues. V dropped 6 bases and J dropped 5; count of bases not matched to a gene: 11. DNA for the CDR3: TGTGCCAGCAGAACATTCCTAGCGGGAGGAGGGGAGACCCAGTACTTC. Translated: CASRTFLAGGGETQYF.

The table lists this clonotype with many counts. The V gene is TRBV20-1, the J gene TRBJ2-1, with D uncertain. CDR1 and CDR2 (germline): DFQATT, SNEGSKA (reference sequence). The V end was cut by 5 bases, the J end by 5 bases, with 19 bases between. The CDR3 consists of 15 residues. The CDR3 DNA reads as TGCAGTGCTCCCCGCAGCCGACTTCTTAACAATGAGCAGTTCTTC. Its translation: CSAPRSRLLNNEQFF.

Remarks on this clonotype: A much larger clone sits a single nucleotide away, making a read error possible. The rearrangement joins TRBV20-1 to TRBJ2-1; tentatively, D is TRBD2 (6 bases). CDR3 length: 14 residues. Germline V gene sequence: CDR1 DFQATT, CDR2 SNEGSKA (reference sequence). The CDR3 nucleotides are TGCAGTGCTAGAGCCCCCGGGAGCTGGGATGAGCAGCTCTTC. The encoded protein is CSARAPGSWDEQLF.